The 23 T cell receptor beta chains below all came from one sample that was sequenced in a study of cytomegalovirus exposure and HLA in healthy donors. PCR involved 60 Vbeta and 13 Jbeta primers. Sequencing used immunoSEQ multiplex PCR; TCRdb keeps in-frame clones, though not all of them. The data contain some 90,000 clones, roughly 80% of them singletons. Specimen: PBMCs. Receptors originate from a boy aged 10-17 years in good health and CMV-seronegative.

The chain recombines TRBV5-4 with TRBJ1-6; D unclear. Germline CDR1 is SGHNT and CDR2 is YYREEE (reference sequence). The V end was cut by 6 bases, the J end by 9 bases, with 19 bases between. The CDR3 extends over 15 amino acids. As DNA, the CDR3 is TGTGCCAGCACCCCGGACGGGGTTTGGGGTTCACCCCTCCACTTT. Its protein is CASTPDGVWGSPLHF.

The chain links TRBV7-6 to TRBJ1-1; 8 bases match TRBD1. The CDR3 contains 17 residues. Germline lookup yields CDR1 SGHVS and CDR2 FNYEAQ. The junction had 12 bases not matched to a gene; V was cut back by 5 bases and J by 1 base. CDR3 DNA: TGTGCCAGCAGCAAAACCCGTGATGGACAGGGGAACACTGAAGCTTTCTTT. The encoded protein is CASSKTRDGQGNTEAFF.

V and J are TRBV6-1 and TRBJ1-3; 9 positions agree with TRBD1. There are 15 residues in the CDR3. Trimming took 7 bases from V and 2 from J; bases not matched to a gene: 6. Germline loops: CDR1 MNHNS, CDR2 SASEGT. The CDR3: CASKNNRGPGNTIYF. Written as DNA, the CDR3 is TGTGCCAGCAAGAACAACAGGGGGCCTGGAAACACCATATATTTT.

The chain joins TRBV4-3 to TRBJ2-7, with 8 bases that match TRBD1. The V and J ends lost 4 bases and 2 bases, in that order; junction bases with no gene match: 7. The germline V gene has CDR1 LGHNA and CDR2 YSLEER. The CDR3 is 15 residues long. This chain's CDR3 is CASSPSGTGAYEQYF. CDR3 DNA sequence: TGCGCCAGCAGCCCTTCCGGGACAGGAGCCTACGAGCAGTACTTC.

This clone was counted between two and nine times. The V call is TRBV10-2, the J call TRBJ2-7; possibly TRBD1 for D (5 bases). V was clipped by 3 bases and J by 2 bases, with 14 bases between them. The germline V gene has CDR1 WSHSY and CDR2 SAAADI. This CDR3 comprises 15 residues. The CDR3: CASSDSMLGPYEQYF. CDR3 coding DNA: TGCGCCAGCAGTGATTCGATGCTGGGGCCCTACGAGCAGTACTTC.

A few counts support this clone. This rearrangement joins TRBV19 to TRBJ2-3; D call uncertain. The CDR3 extends over 14 amino acids. The germline V gene encodes CDR1 LNHDA and CDR2 SQIVND (reference sequence). V lost 5 bases, J lost 3 bases, and 12 bases lay in between. Here the CDR3 reads CASSLLDRTDTQYF. DNA of the CDR3: TGTGCCAGTAGTTTGCTAGACCGTACAGATACGCAGTATTTT.

This clone was counted a few times. The V gene is TRBV4-3, the J gene TRBJ1-1; 8 positions agree with TRBD1. From germline, CDR1 is LGHNA and CDR2 YSLEER. This CDR3 contains 15 residues. With V trimmed by 2 bases and J by 10 bases, 12 bases remained unmatched. CDR3 sequence: CASSQITGTGNRAFF. The CDR3 nucleotides are TGCGCCAGCAGCCAAATTACCGGGACAGGCAATAGAGCTTTCTTT.

This clone was recorded once. The rearrangement links TRBV14 to TRBJ2-3; 8 nucleotides agree with TRBD2. Germline V lookup: CDR1 SGHDN, CDR2 FVKESK. With V trimmed by 4 bases and J by 2 bases, 11 bases remained unmatched. The CDR3 extends over 17 amino acids. The CDR3 sequence is CASSRLASGGPTDTQYF. The CDR3, as DNA: TGTGCCAGCAGCCGGTTGGCGAGCGGGGGACCCACAGATACGCAGTATTTT. The full variable domain, its missing parts supplied by reference TRBV14 and TRBJ2-3, is EAGVTQFPSHSVIEKGQTVTLRCDPISGHDNLYWYRRVMGKEIKFLLHFVKESKQDESGMPNNRFLAERTGGTYSTLKVQPAELEDSGVYFCASSRLASGGPTDTQYFGPGTRLTVL.

The J gene is TRBJ2-7, the V gene TRBV15; 8 nucleotides align to TRBD2. The junction had 3 bases not matched to a gene; V was cut back by 1 base and J by 1 base. This CDR3 contains 15 residues. Germline CDR1 reads LNHNV; CDR2 reads YYDKDF (reference sequence). The CDR3 DNA is TGTGCCACCAGCAGAGCGGGACTAGTTTCCTACGAGCAGTACTTC. Its translation: CATSRAGLVSYEQYF.

V usage is TRBV29-1 and J usage is TRBJ1-1; D uncertain. CDR1 is SQVTM and CDR2 is ANQGSEA in the germline V gene. CDR3 length: 11 amino acids. Trimming removed 7 bases from V and 0 bases from J, with 6 bases in between. The CDR3 spells CSGGMNTEAFF. CDR3 sequence (DNA): TGCAGCGGAGGGATGAACACTGAAGCTTTCTTT.

The rearrangement joins TRBV5-6 to TRBJ2-1, with 7 bases matching TRBD1. CDR1 is SGHDT and CDR2 is YYEEEE in the germline V gene. CDR3 length equals 13 residues. V was clipped by 4 bases and J by 5 bases; unmatched bases: 3. The CDR3 region is CASSLGQHNEQFF. The DNA of the CDR3 is TGTGCCAGCAGCCTGGGACAGCACAATGAGCAGTTCTTC.

This chain's CDR3 is CASRRQASTNQPQHF. The CDR3 coding sequence is TGTGCCAGCAGAAGGCAGGCCTCGACGAATCAGCCCCAGCATTTT. The chain joins TRBV2 to TRBJ1-5; D unresolved. V lost 6 bases to trimming and J lost 4 bases, with 16 bases between them. Germline values: CDR1 SNHLY, CDR2 FYNNEI. There are 15 residues in the CDR3.

The V gene is TRBV4-2, the J gene TRBJ2-5, with TRBD1 matching 7 bases. This CDR3 has 11 amino acids. V lost 9 bases and J lost 4; bases outside the gene matches: 2. Germline values: CDR1 LGHNA, CDR2 YNFKEQ. CDR3 residues: CASRGRETQYF. The CDR3 region has the DNA TGTGCCAGTAGGGGGCGAGAGACCCAGTACTTC.

The rearrangement joins TRBV6-5 to TRBJ2-7, with 7 bases that match TRBD1. CDR1 and CDR2 from the germline V gene are MNHEY and SVGAGI. With 7 bases clipped from V and 0 bases from J, the junction kept 3 bases outside the gene matches. The CDR3 is made up of 13 amino acids. This chain's CDR3 is CASTGTDSYEQYF. The CDR3 nucleotides are TGTGCCAGCACCGGGACAGACTCCTACGAGCAGTACTTC.

This chain joins TRBV7-2 and TRBJ2-5; D remains ambiguous. Trimming pared 2 bases from V and 4 bases from J, leaving 8 bases between. Looked up from germline, CDR1 is SGHTA and CDR2 is FQGNSA. This CDR3 has 13 residues. The CDR3 DNA reads TGTGCCAGCAGCTTACAAACAGCAGAGACCCAGTACTTC. As protein: CASSLQTAETQYF.

The chain uses TRBV29-1 and TRBJ2-1; TRBD1 is a possible D gene (5 bases). The CDR3 has 9 residues. Germline-derived CDR1 and CDR2 are SQVTM and ANQGSEA. V was cut by 3 bases and J by 14 bases, with 8 bases left in between. Here the CDR3 DNA reads TGCAGCGTTGACCAGGGCGAGTTCTTC. Translating gives CSVDQGEFF.

The V and J genes are TRBV4-3 and TRBJ2-7; TRBD1 matches 8 bases. Looked up from germline, CDR1 is LGHNA and CDR2 is YSLEER. The V segment lost 0 bases and the J segment 4 bases; nucleotides outside the gene matches: 5. The CDR3 is 15 residues long. Here the CDR3 reads CASSQDLQGGYEQYF. CDR3 coding DNA: TGCGCCAGCAGCCAAGATCTACAGGGGGGTTACGAGCAGTACTTC.

This clone was counted once. This chain connects TRBV6-5 to TRBJ1-6; unclear D gene. Looked up from germline, CDR1 is MNHEY and CDR2 is SVGAGI. The CDR3 contains 16 residues. Trimming pared 0 bases from V and 7 bases from J, leaving 13 bases between. CDR3 region: CASSYSRTVYNSPLHF. Written as DNA, the CDR3 is TGTGCCAGCAGTTACTCGAGAACAGTCTACAATTCACCCCTCCACTTT.

This chain connects TRBV9 to TRBJ1-1; tentatively, D is TRBD1 (6 bases). V dropped 3 bases and J dropped 2 bases, with 8 bases sitting between them. The germline V gene has CDR1 SGDLS and CDR2 YYNGEE. CDR3 size: 13 residues. CDR3 amino acids: CASSGTANTEAFF. The CDR3 DNA is TGTGCCAGCAGCGGGACAGCCAACACTGAAGCTTTCTTT.

The CDR3 coding sequence is TGTGCCAGCAAGGCTAGCGGCGTCTCCTACGAGCAGTACTTC. Its translation is CASKASGVSYEQYF. The genes are TRBV5-4 and TRBJ2-7; 7 bases map to TRBD2. The CDR3 is 14 amino acids. Trimming cost V 6 bases and J 0 bases; bases outside gene matches: 6. Germline values: CDR1 SGHNT, CDR2 YYREEE (reference sequence).

The chain joins TRBV4-3 to TRBJ2-7; perhaps TRBD1 as D (6 bases). V lost 0 bases to trimming and J lost 2 bases, with 11 bases between them. Per germline, CDR1 LGHNA and CDR2 YSLEER. The CDR3 runs 15 residues. CDR3 coding DNA: TGCGCCAGCAGCCAAGATAGGTGGGGGCCCTACGAGCAGTACTTC. This codes for CASSQDRWGPYEQYF.

The V gene is TRBV15, the J gene TRBJ2-7; 9 nucleotides agree with TRBD1. Germline V gene lookup returns CDR1 LNHNV and CDR2 YYDKDF (reference sequence). After removal of 5 bases from V and 5 bases from J, the junction contained 7 bases not matched to a gene. The CDR3 has 14 residues. The CDR3: CATSAGTGPNEQYF. The CDR3, as DNA: TGTGCCACCAGCGCCGGGACAGGGCCCAACGAGCAGTACTTC.

The chain is built from TRBV7-2 and TRBJ2-2, with TRBD2 as a possible D gene (6 bases). The ends were cut back, 0 bases at V and 4 bases at J, with 15 bases in the middle. CDR1 is SGHTA, CDR2 FQGNSA, per germline. The CDR3 loop spans 17 amino acids. CDR3 loop: CASSLAYSFGSTGELFF. The CDR3 coding sequence is TGTGCCAGCAGCTTAGCGTACAGTTTCGGGAGCACCGGGGAGCTGTTTTTT.